These 6 T cell receptor beta chains came from one sample sequenced in a study of response to subunit inactivated influenza vaccine. TCRdb reprocessed the RT-PCR reads via MiXCR and lists one record per CDR3 protein. The data show about 830,000 distinct CDR3 sequences, with less than 20% seen just once and 9.5% to 13% held by the top ten. Material: PBMCs from blood, obtained around 5 days after vaccination. These receptors came from a man between 50 and 59 years old who received an inactivated influenza vaccine.

This clonotype has more than one count but fewer than ten. J is TRBJ2-1 and V is TRBV29-1; D gene ambiguous. V gave up 4 bases and J gave up 5 bases, with 15 bases separating them. Looked up from germline, CDR1 is SQVTM and CDR2 is ANQGSEA. The CDR3 length is 14 residues. In DNA form, the CDR3 reads TGCAGCGTTGCAATCCTACTACTTGACAATGAGCAGTTCTTC. Translating gives CSVAILLLDNEQFF.

This chain joins TRBV7-6 and TRBJ2-7, with D perhaps matching TRBD1 (6 bases). V was pared by 3 bases and J by 6 bases, with 12 bases between. From germline, CDR1 is SGHVS and CDR2 FNYEAQ. CDR3 length: 13 amino acids. This chain's CDR3 is CASSLTGVREQYF. Here the CDR3 DNA reads TGTGCCAGCAGCTTGACAGGAGTGCGCGAGCAGTACTTC.

The rearrangement uses TRBV11-2 and TRBJ1-1; D unresolved. The CDR3 is made up of 13 amino acids. Germline CDR1 and CDR2: SGHAT and FQNNGV. The V end was cut by 7 bases, the J end by 5 bases, with 14 bases between. The CDR3 is CASTHRGGTEAFF. The CDR3 DNA follows: TGTGCCAGCACCCATAGAGGAGGAACTGAAGCTTTCTTT.

This clonotype was seen only a few times. The rearrangement joins TRBV27 to TRBJ2-4; possibly TRBD1 for D (5 bases). The CDR3 sequence is 14 residues long. V was shortened by 5 bases and J by 9 bases, with 17 bases between the two germline ends. The germline V gene encodes CDR1 MNHEY and CDR2 SMNVEV (reference sequence). The CDR3 DNA follows: TGTGCCAGCAGTCCCTCGTCGCAGGGTATCATTCAGTACTTC. It codes for CASSPSSQGIIQYF.

This clonotype turned up a few times. This chain joins TRBV20-1 and TRBJ2-7, with D possibly TRBD2 on 5 matching bases. CDR3 size: 15 residues. From germline, CDR1 is DFQATT and CDR2 SNEGSKA (reference sequence). V was cut by 3 bases and J by 7 bases, with 22 bases left in between. The chain's CDR3 is CSASWGALPTWEQYF. CDR3 bases: TGCAGTGCTAGTTGGGGAGCTCTTCCCACTTGGGAGCAGTACTTC.

This sequence joins TRBV6-1 and TRBJ2-1; 8 bases match TRBD2. Germline V gene data show CDR1 as MNHNS and CDR2 as SASEGT. The CDR3 length is 16 residues. V was clipped by 6 bases and J by 4 bases; unmatched bases: 11. CDR3 residues: CASSALPGGAYNEQFF. The CDR3 DNA reads TGTGCCAGCAGCGCTCTGCCCGGGGGGGCTTACAATGAGCAGTTCTTC.